The clone carrying this T cell receptor beta chain was seen only once. The germline gene is not matched at one end of the junction; a read error may be the cause. Germline-derived CDR1 and CDR2 are SGHRS and YFSETQ. The CDR3 extends over 13 amino acids. This record belongs to a study of blood T cells in healthy people across ages. A second PCR of roughly 7 to 11 cycles used a sample-barcoded 5' primer and a J-beta primer mix. One entry per CDR3 protein results from TCRdb running MiXCR on the 5' RACE reads. The table records 630,000 or so distinct CDR3 sequences, approximately 30% of them present only once.

Source material: blood. This chain connects TRBV5-1 to TRBJ2-1, with D possibly TRBD2 on 5 matching bases. This TCR was sampled from an elderly woman in good health. CDR3 sequence reads: CASGLERYNEQFF. DNA of the CDR3: TGCGCCAGCGGCTTGGAGCGGTACAATGAGCAGTTCTTC.